The source of this T cell receptor (beta chain) is a study of blood T cell repertoires in COVID-19 (dated by TCRdb to the early 2020s). At the level of the whole study: Samples from collaborators originated in the United States, Italy and Spain and spanned both the acute and convalescent phases of COVID-19. Where HLA class I and class II types were available, the types were taken from metadata supplied by the sample provider, not from assay-based typing. The prospective study material was composed of cDNA or gDNA derived from T cells, B-cell-depleted T cells, or PBMCs. The repertoires were released in a freely available public database meant as a resource for research on the immune response to SARS-CoV-2. Samples came from the ongoing ImmuneRACE study (first 160 participants) plus 1,254 subjects from 6 global collaborators. Subjects who had been exposed to COVID-19, were actively infected with it, or had recovered from it provided the deeply sampled blood TCRbeta repertoires that made up the dataset. A de-identified subject ID, COVID-19 status, age in years and sex were almost always included in the sample metadata.

Overall study outcomes, separate from this receptor: How much clinical and demographic metadata was included differed by source and by participant, and the metadata was provided uncurated.

At one collaborating source in Seattle, patients were enrolled during active infection and were followed longitudinally through the course of disease. Whole blood was collected in K2EDTA tubes by collaborating institutions according to the institutions' own protocols. For TCRbeta analysis, collaborator samples were shipped as frozen whole blood, as isolated PBMCs, or as DNA extracted from either sample type. Both ends counted, the CDR3 spans 10 residues. Reading the germline V gene gives CDR1 SGHRS and CDR2 YFSETQ. TCRbeta CDR3 regions were amplified from genomic DNA by means of the immunoSEQ Assay, a bias-controlled multiplex PCR. The paper's data handling went like this. Within the assay, amplification of reference gene primers was used to estimate how many nucleated cells each sample contained. To quantify the absolute abundance of each unique TCRbeta CDR3 rearrangement, sequence reads were collapsed and filtered. For each sample, productive Simpson clonality was calculated as the square root of Simpson's diversity index over productive rearrangements. In TCRdb, the immuneACCESS table is reduced to in-frame sequences with V and J assigned. These tables do not hold every clone; where another copy was compared, an unresolved V gene accounts for under half, and the others remain unexplained. V and J calls and clone size come straight from that table; D and trimming were deduced from the DNA. A total of 350,000 to 450,000 clones appear in this sample, about 88% of them only once. The leading ten clones occupy approximately 1.5% of the sample.

Notes on this clone: The clone's antigen remains unknown. This CDR3 fails to terminate in the conserved phenylalanine or tryptophan, so it likely reflects a read error. Because the CDR3's place on the DNA is in doubt, the DNA is left out and the CDR3 is given as listed by TCRdb.

Sequences were obtained from peripheral blood. The sequence came from a woman in her 40s with COVID-19, enrolled during active disease. Recombination connected TRBV5-1 to TRBJ1-3; the table calls TRBD1, which could not be checked here. CDR3 region: CASSSGTETI.